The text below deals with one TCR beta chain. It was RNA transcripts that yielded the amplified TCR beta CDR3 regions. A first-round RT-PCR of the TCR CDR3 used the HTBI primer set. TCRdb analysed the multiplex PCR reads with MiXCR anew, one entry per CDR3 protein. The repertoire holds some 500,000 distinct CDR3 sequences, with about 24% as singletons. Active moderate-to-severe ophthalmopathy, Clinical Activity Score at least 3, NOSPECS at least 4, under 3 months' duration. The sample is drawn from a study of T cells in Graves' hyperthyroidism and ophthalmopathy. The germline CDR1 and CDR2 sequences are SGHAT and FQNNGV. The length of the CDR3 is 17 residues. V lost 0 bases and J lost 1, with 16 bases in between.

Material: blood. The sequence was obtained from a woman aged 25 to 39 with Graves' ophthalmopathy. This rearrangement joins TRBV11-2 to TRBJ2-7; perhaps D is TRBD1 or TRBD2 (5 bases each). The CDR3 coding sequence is TGTGCCAGCAGCTTAGATACCGCCGGGGCCTATTCCTACGAGCAGTACTTC. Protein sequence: CASSLDTAGAYSYEQYF.